This T cell receptor (beta chain) derives from a study of T-cell reconstitution after alpha-beta-depleted transplantation in children. General study findings and limits: Reportedly, alpha-beta T cells present about two months post-transplant originated from several hundred expanded clones of graft origin.

The TCRbeta library incorporated unique molecular identifiers. TCRdb itself ran the PCR reads through MiXCR, one entry per CDR3 protein. This sample yields 200,000 to 300,000 distinct CDR3 sequences, of which roughly a quarter are seen a single time; more than 4.5% belongs to the top ten. This CDR3 comprises 16 residues. V lost 3 bases to trimming and J lost 9 bases; unmatched junction nucleotides: 8. The germline V gene encodes CDR1 SGDLS and CDR2 YYNGEE. This clonotype was found a few times. Its antigen is as yet unknown. The chain is built from TRBV9 and TRBJ2-1; TRBD2 aligns across 14 bases. This sample comprised PBMCs, mostly from graft donor cells, obtained 360 days after TCRalphabeta/CD19-depleted stem cell transplant. This clonotype was obtained from a female patient aged 2 to 10 who had a stem cell transplant for congenital amegakaryocytic thrombocytopenia, so the T cells may come from the graft donor. The CDR3 DNA sequence: TGTGCCAGCAGCGATCCCGGGACTAGCGGGAGTACTGAGCAGTTCTTC. This gives the protein CASSDPGTSGSTEQFF.